This is a list of T cell receptor beta chains from one sample in a study of blood T cell repertoires in COVID-19. The repertoire was sequenced with immunoSEQ multiplex PCR; TCRdb's copy has only in-frame clones and lacks some. The table has some 260,000 clones, approximately 88% seen once. The sample taken for sequencing was peripheral blood. The receptor source for this set is a woman between 65 and 79 years old with COVID-19, enrolled during active disease. Each CDR3 is given with its conserved first and last residue. D genes are given only for firm matches.

j_gene	d_gene	v_gene	CDR3nt	CDR3aa
TRBJ1-3	.	TRBV23-1	TGCGCCAGCACCCCTGCCGAGGTAGGAAACACCATATATTTT	CASTPAEVGNTIYF
TRBJ2-7	.	TRBV5-1	TGCGCCAGCAGCTTTCTTTCCCTCGGTTACGAGCAGTACTTC	CASSFLSLGYEQYF
TRBJ1-1	.	TRBV6-1	TGTGCCAGCAGTGAACGGGCAGGGCGTCCGGCTTTCTTT	CASSERAGRPAFF
TRBJ2-1	.	TRBV19	TGTGCCAGTAGTGGGGCAGGAATATACAATGAGCAGTTCTTC	CASSGAGIYNEQFF
TRBJ2-5	TRBD2	TRBV11-3	TGTGCCAGCAGCTTAGATTGTACCGGGAGGGCGGGAGTCCCCACTCAACAAGAGACCCAGTACTTC	CASSLDCTGRAGVPTQQETQYF
TRBJ1-2	.	TRBV5-4	TGTGCCAGCAGCTCGGGGAAAGGGTATGGCTACACCTTC	CASSSGKGYGYTF
TRBJ1-2	TRBD1	TRBV6-1	TGTGCCAGCAGTGAAGGAAGGGTGACAGGGGATGGCTACACCTTC	CASSEGRVTGDGYTF
TRBJ2-7	.	TRBV27	TGTGCCAGCAGTTCCCAGGGTTGGCGGGAGCAGTACTTC	CASSSQGWREQYF
TRBJ1-3	.	TRBV7-6	TGTGCCAGCAGCTTAGTGACAGATGGAAACACCATATATTTT	CASSLVTDGNTIYF
TRBJ2-4	TRBD2	TRBV13	TGTGCCAGCAGCCACCGGACTAGTAACATTCAGTACTTC	CASSHRTSNIQYF
TRBJ2-3	.	TRBV4-2	TGTGCCAGCAGCCATGGGAGGGGGGGCACAGATACGCAGTATTTT	CASSHGRGGTDTQYF
TRBJ1-2	TRBD1	TRBV7-9	TGTGCCAGCAGCCCCTCCCAGGGGGTTGGCTACACCTTC	CASSPSQGVGYTF
TRBJ1-5	TRBD1	TRBV19	TGTGCCAGTAGTATCCAAGGGACAGGGGGCAACCAGCCCCAGCATTTT	CASSIQGTGGNQPQHF
TRBJ2-5	.	TRBV28	TGTGCCAGCAGTTTTGTCAGGGCTCCCGAGGAGACCCAGTACTTC	CASSFVRAPEETQYF
TRBJ2-5	TRBD1	TRBV24-1	TGTGCCACCAGTGATGAAACGAACAGGGGGCGGCAAGAGACCCAGTACTTC	CATSDETNRGRQETQYF
TRBJ1-5	.	TRBV6-2/TRBV6-3	TGTGCCAGCAGTCGCGGGTTAACCATTGGCAATCAGCCCCAGCATTTT	CASSRGLTIGNQPQHF
TRBJ2-5	TRBD2	TRBV5-1	TGCGCCAGCAGCTTTGGAAAACTAGCGGCTTATAAAGAGACCCAGTACTTC	CASSFGKLAAYKETQYF
TRBJ2-1	TRBD2	TRBV5-1	TGCGCCAGCAGGTCTCTAGCGGACTACAATGAGCAGTTCTTC	CASRSLADYNEQFF
TRBJ1-3	.	TRBV6-5	TGTGCCAGCAGTTACTCGTGGGACATTGGAAACACCATATATTTT	CASSYSWDIGNTIYF
TRBJ2-5	.	TRBV19	TGTGCCAGTAGTGATATACAGGGTATTGAGACCCAGTACTTC	CASSDIQGIETQYF